A selection of T cell receptor beta chains follows, all from one sample in a study of cytomegalovirus exposure and HLA in healthy donors. The protocol was immunoSEQ multiplex PCR, while the TCRdb copy is restricted to in-frame clones and leaves out a portion. The sample holds around 100,000 clones. Sequences were obtained from PBMCs. These receptors originate from a man between 35 and 55 years old in good health and CMV-seropositive. Each CDR3 is given with its conserved first and last residue. The order of the fields is D gene, V gene, J gene, CDR3 protein, CDR3 DNA. A D gene is named only where the DNA matches it firmly.

D: TRBD2; V: TRBV28; J: TRBJ2-7; CDR3: CASRPVIRLAGLAAEQYF; DNA: TGTGCCAGCAGACCCGTCATCAGACTAGCGGGGTTGGCCGCCGAGCAGTACTTC
D: TRBD2; V: TRBV28; J: TRBJ2-7; CDR3: CASSFPDTGTSFSPSYEQYF; DNA: TGTGCCAGCAGTTTCCCGGATACCGGGACTAGCTTTTCCCCCTCTTACGAGCAGTACTTC
D: TRBD2; V: TRBV7-3; J: TRBJ2-1; CDR3: CASSPYGTSGRPTKDNEQFF; DNA: TGTGCCAGCAGCCCCTATGGGACTAGCGGGAGGCCGACCAAAGACAATGAGCAGTTCTTC
D: TRBD1; V: TRBV30; J: TRBJ1-2; CDR3: CAWSQGANYGYTF; DNA: TGTGCCTGGTCTCAGGGGGCAAACTATGGCTACACCTTC
D: NA; V: TRBV28; J: TRBJ1-4; CDR3: CASSPPGATNEKLFF; DNA: TGTGCCAGCAGTCCCCCGGGGGCAACTAATGAAAAACTGTTTTTT
D: NA; V: TRBV5-1; J: TRBJ2-3; CDR3: CASSLAGVTDTQYF; DNA: TGCGCCAGCAGCTTGGCGGGAGTTACAGATACGCAGTATTTT
D: NA; V: TRBV5-1; J: TRBJ2-7; CDR3: CASSMNQGYEQYF; DNA: TGCGCCAGCAGCATGAATCAGGGCTACGAGCAGTACTTC
D: TRBD2; V: TRBV4-1; J: TRBJ2-1; CDR3: CASSQEYSGRARSTYNEQFF; DNA: TGCGCCAGCAGCCAAGAGTACAGCGGGAGGGCCCGATCAACCTACAATGAGCAGTTCTTC
D: TRBD2; V: TRBV7-2; J: TRBJ2-2; CDR3: CASSLTSGIPRAGELFF; DNA: TGTGCCAGCAGCTTAACTAGCGGGATCCCGAGGGCCGGGGAGCTGTTTTTT
D: NA; V: TRBV28; J: TRBJ2-7; CDR3: CASSPGDLGREQYF; DNA: TGTGCCAGCAGTCCCGGAGACTTGGGGCGCGAGCAGTACTTC
D: TRBD2; V: TRBV6-1; J: TRBJ2-7; CDR3: CASSASSGSRGEQYF; DNA: TGTGCCAGCAGTGCTTCCAGCGGGAGCCGGGGAGAGCAGTACTTC
D: TRBD1; V: TRBV7-2; J: TRBJ1-5; CDR3: CASSLLQGSQPQHF; DNA: TGTGCCAGCAGCTTACTACAGGGGAGTCAGCCCCAGCATTTT
D: TRBD1; V: TRBV5-1; J: TRBJ2-1; CDR3: CASSPRDSRSYNEQFF; DNA: TGCGCCAGCAGCCCACGGGACAGCCGGTCCTACAATGAGCAGTTCTTC
D: NA; V: TRBV6-5; J: TRBJ2-1; CDR3: CASSYSTRSSTGEQFF; DNA: TGTGCCAGCAGTTACTCGACCCGCTCTAGCACGGGGGAGCAGTTCTTC
D: TRBD2; V: TRBV10-3; J: TRBJ2-7; CDR3: CAISESGGGVTYEQYF; DNA: TGTGCCATCAGTGAGTCGGGGGGGGGAGTAACCTACGAGCAGTACTTC
D: NA; V: TRBV10-1; J: TRBJ1-5; CDR3: CASSDSDQPQHF; DNA: TGCGCCAGCAGTGACTCAGATCAGCCCCAGCATTTT
D: NA; V: TRBV29-1; J: TRBJ1-2; CDR3: CSVEDRSNYGYTF; DNA: TGCAGCGTTGAGGACAGATCTAACTATGGCTACACCTTC
D: NA; V: TRBV7-8; J: TRBJ1-1; CDR3: CASSSRGWGNTEAFF; DNA: TGTGCCAGCAGCTCTAGAGGGTGGGGGAACACTGAAGCTTTCTTT
D: NA; V: TRBV7-2; J: TRBJ1-1; CDR3: CASSKQGAMNTEAFF; DNA: TGTGCCAGCAGCAAACAGGGAGCGATGAACACTGAAGCTTTCTTT
D: NA; V: TRBV6-6; J: TRBJ2-4; CDR3: CASSFEGVGNIQYF; DNA: TGTGCCAGCAGTTTTGAGGGGGTAGGAAACATTCAGTACTTC